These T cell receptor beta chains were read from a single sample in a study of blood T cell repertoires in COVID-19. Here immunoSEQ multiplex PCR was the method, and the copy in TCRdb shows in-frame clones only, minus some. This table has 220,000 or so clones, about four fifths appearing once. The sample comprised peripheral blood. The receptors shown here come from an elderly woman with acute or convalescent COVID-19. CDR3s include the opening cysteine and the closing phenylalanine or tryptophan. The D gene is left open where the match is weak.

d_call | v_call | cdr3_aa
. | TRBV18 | CASSPSGQMNTVYGYTF
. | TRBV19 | CASSSTEFPGANVLTF
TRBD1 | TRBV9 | CASSPPGQGTDTQYF
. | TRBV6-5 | CASSFDRQETQYF
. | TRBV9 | CASSVGGLAGNTIYF
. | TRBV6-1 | CASSEALGGNYGYTF
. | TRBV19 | CASSRTEQNTEAFF
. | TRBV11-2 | CASSTQGYGYTF
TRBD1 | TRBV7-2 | CASSPTGEGSGYTF
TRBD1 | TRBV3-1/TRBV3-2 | CASSQPQGAFGNTIYF
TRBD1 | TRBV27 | CASSPDRPGNTIYF
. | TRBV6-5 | CASINAGSGELFF
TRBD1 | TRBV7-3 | CASSLGGDRGSYNEQFF
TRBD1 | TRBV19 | CASSIGTVEATLLARPQHF
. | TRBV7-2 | CASSPDLRGSLTEAFF
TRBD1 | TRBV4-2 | CASSRRTGDTGELFF
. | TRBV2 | CASHTEPGEKLFF
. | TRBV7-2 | CASSLSEFSPLHF
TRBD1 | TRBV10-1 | CASSDRTGMNTEAFF
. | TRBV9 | CASSGRGDGGGYTF
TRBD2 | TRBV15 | CATSTAEGGGSTGELFF
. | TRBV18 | CASSSRDGGPYGYTF
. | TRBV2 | CASRTGRRSYEQYF
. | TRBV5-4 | CASSLFTGKLHGYTF
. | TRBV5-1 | CASSLGQTYGYTF
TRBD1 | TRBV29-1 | CSAGRTGLNTEAFF
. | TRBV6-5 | CAGGGQITDTQYF
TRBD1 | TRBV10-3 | CAISFIRGNYTF
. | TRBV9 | CASSVAGNDEKLFF
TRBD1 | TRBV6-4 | CASRETGKGTEAFF
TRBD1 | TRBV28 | CASRPPRGLQVGYTF
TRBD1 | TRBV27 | CASSWTGAGTEAFF
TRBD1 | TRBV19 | CASSTGQGGMNTEAFF
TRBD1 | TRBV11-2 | CASSLGTGSGELFF
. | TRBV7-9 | CASSLERSTGELFF